The T cell receptor (beta chain) under discussion was sequenced for a study of control samples from healthy donors and cancer patients. Trimming left V 5 bases short and J 1 base short, with 14 bases between. Per germline, CDR1 SNHLY and CDR2 FYNNEI. The CDR3 spans 15 residues. The assay was immunoSEQ multiplex PCR, and TCRdb's table has in-frame clones only and misses some. The table lists around 200,000 clones, roughly 89% of them singletons, with about 1.6% in the top ten. This sequence joins TRBV2 and TRBJ1-1; the D gene is possibly TRBD1 (6 bases). This sequence originates from a woman in her 30s in good health. What was sequenced was blood. The CDR3 region is CASSRPGTQNTEAFF. In DNA, the CDR3 is TGTGCCAGCAGTCGACCCGGGACACAGAACACTGAAGCTTTCTTT.